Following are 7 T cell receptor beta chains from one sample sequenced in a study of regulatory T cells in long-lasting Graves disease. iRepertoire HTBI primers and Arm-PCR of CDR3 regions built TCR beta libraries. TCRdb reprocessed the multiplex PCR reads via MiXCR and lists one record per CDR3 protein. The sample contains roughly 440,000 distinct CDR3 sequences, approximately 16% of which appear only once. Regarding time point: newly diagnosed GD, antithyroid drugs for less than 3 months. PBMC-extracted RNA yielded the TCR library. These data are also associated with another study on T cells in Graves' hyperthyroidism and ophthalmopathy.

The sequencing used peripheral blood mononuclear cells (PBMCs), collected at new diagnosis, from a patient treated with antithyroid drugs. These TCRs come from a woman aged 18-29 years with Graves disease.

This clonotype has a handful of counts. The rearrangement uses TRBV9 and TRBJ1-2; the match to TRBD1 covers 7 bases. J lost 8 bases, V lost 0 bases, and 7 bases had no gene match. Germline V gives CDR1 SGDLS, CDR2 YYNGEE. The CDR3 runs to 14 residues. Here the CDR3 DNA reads TGTGCCAGCAGCGTAGACGGCAGGGGGTACGGCTACACCTTC. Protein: CASSVDGRGYGYTF.

CDR3 residues: CASSLLTGSTGELFF. The CDR3 nucleotides read TGCGCCAGCAGCTTATTGACAGGGAGCACCGGGGAGCTGTTTTTT. The V call is TRBV5-1, the J call TRBJ2-2; 7 bases match TRBD1. Looked up from germline, CDR1 is SGHRS and CDR2 is YFSETQ. V was pared by 2 bases and J by 4 bases, with 5 bases of the junction left unmatched. This CDR3 is 15 amino acids long.

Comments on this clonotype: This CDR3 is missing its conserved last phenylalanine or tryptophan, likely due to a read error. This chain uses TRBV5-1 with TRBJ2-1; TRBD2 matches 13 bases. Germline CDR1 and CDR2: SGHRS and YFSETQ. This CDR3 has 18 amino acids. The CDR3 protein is CASSFGLAGDGGVNGQFV. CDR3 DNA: TGCGCCAGCAGCTTTGGACTAGCGGGGGACGGTGGGGTAAATGGGCAGTTCGTC.

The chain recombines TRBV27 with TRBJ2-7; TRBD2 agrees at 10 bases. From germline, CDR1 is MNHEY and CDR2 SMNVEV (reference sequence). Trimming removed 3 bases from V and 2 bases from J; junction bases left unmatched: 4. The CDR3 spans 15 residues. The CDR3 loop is CASSFSSGRAYEQYF. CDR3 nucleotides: TGTGCCAGCAGTTTTTCCAGCGGGAGGGCCTACGAGCAGTACTTC.

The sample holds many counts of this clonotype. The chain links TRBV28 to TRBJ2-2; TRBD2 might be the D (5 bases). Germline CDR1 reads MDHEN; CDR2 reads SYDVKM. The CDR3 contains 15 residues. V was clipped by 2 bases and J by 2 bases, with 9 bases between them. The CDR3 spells CASSLEGTNTGELFF. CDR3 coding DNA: TGTGCCAGCAGTTTAGAGGGAACCAACACCGGGGAGCTGTTTTTT. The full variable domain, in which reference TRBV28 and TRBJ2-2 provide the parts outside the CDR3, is DVKVTQSSRYLVKRTGEKVFLECVQDMDHENMFWYRQDPGLGLRLIYFSYDVKMKEKGDIPEGYSVSREKKERFSLILESASTNQTSMYLCASSLEGTNTGELFFGEGSRLTVL.

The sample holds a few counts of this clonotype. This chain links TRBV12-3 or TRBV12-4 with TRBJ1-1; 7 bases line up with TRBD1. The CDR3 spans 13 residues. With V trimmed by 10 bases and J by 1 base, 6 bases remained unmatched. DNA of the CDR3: TGTGCCATTCACGGGACAGAGAACACTGAAGCTTTCTTT. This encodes CAIHGTENTEAFF.

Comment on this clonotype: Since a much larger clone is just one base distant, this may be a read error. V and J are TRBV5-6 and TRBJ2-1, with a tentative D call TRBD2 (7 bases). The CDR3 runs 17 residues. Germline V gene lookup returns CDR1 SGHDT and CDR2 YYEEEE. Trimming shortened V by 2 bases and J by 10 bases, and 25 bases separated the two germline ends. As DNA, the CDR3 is TGTGCCAGCAGCTTTGGAGGACCGCGGGGGCTAATGTACGAGCAGTTCTTC. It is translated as CASSFGGPRGLMYEQFF.